The T cell receptor (beta chain) described here comes from a study of T cell changes during pregnancy in multiple sclerosis. Assay: immunoSEQ multiplex PCR; the TCRdb copy retains only in-frame clones and omits some. The table records some 60,000 clones, roughly 90% of them present only once. CDR3 length: 13 amino acids. Between the trimmed V and J ends, which lost 5 bases and 2 bases, there was a span of 10 bases. In germline, CDR1 is SGHNT, CDR2 YYREEE (reference sequence). The source material was peripheral blood, sampled in the first trimester of pregnancy. The origin of this receptor is a female donor in good health, enrolled as a control in a pregnancy study. This chain joins TRBV5-4 and TRBJ1-1; D is ambiguous. The CDR3 loop is CASSSDTNTEAFF. CDR3 nucleotides: TGTGCCAGCAGTTCCGACACAAACACTGAAGCTTTCTTT.